This T cell receptor (beta chain) was identified in a study of blood T cell repertoires in COVID-19. The repertoire was sequenced with immunoSEQ multiplex PCR; TCRdb's copy has only in-frame clones and lacks some. The sample has about 440,000 clones; 90% are singletons. CDR3 size: 15 residues. Deletions cut 3 bases from V and 4 bases from J, with 15 bases between. From germline, CDR1 is KGHSH and CDR2 LQKENI. The sequenced sample was PBMCs or T cells enriched from blood (not recorded which). The chain joins TRBV18 to TRBJ1-2, with a weak D call TRBD1 (5 bases). The source of this sequence is a man aged 18 to 30 who had recovered from COVID-19. CDR3 sequence: CASSPETRQSYGYTF. In DNA, the CDR3 is TGTGCCAGCTCACCCGAGACCCGACAGTCCTATGGCTACACCTTC.